This TCR beta chain emerged from a study of identical twins. In this sample, this clonotype turned up many times. MiXCR, run by TCRdb on the 5' RACE reads, gives a single entry per CDR3 protein. The sample includes 650,000 to 800,000 distinct CDR3 sequences, less than 10% of them seen just once. The CDR3 loop spans 18 amino acids. With V trimmed by 4 bases and J by 4 bases, 14 bases remained unmatched. The germline CDR1 and CDR2 sequences are SGHRS and YFSETQ. In addition, the sample was reused for a study of yellow fever vaccine responses in identical twins.

This receptor was taken from a woman between 18 and 29 years old in good health. The sample was PBMCs. J is TRBJ2-1 and V is TRBV5-1, with 10 bases aligning to TRBD2. CDR3 residues: CASSGIVLAGGKYNEQFF. Here the CDR3 DNA reads TGCGCCAGCAGCGGCATCGTTTTAGCGGGAGGAAAGTACAATGAGCAGTTCTTC. The entire variable domain, with the rest obtained from reference TRBV5-1 and TRBJ2-1, is as follows: KAGVTQTPRYLIKTRGQQVTLSCSPISGHRSVSWYQQTPGQGLQFLFEYFSETQRNKGNFPGRFSGRQFSNSRSEMNVSTLELGDSALYLCASSGIVLAGGKYNEQFFGPGTRLTVL.